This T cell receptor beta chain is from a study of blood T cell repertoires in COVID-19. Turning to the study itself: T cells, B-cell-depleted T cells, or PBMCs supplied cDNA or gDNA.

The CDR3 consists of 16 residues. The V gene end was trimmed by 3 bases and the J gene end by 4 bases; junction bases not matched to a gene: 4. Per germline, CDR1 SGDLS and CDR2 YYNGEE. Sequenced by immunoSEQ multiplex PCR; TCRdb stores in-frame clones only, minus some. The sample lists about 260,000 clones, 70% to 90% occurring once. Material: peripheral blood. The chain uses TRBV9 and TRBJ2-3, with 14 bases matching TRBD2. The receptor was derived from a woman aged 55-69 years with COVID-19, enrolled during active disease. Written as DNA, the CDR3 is TGTGCCAGCAGCGAGGGACTAGCGGGAGAAGCAGATACGCAGTATTTT. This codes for CASSEGLAGEADTQYF.